Below are 22 T cell receptor beta chains sequenced from a single sample in a study of cytomegalovirus exposure and HLA in healthy donors. A multiplex PCR was run with 60 Vbeta primers and 13 Jbeta primers. Data came from immunoSEQ multiplex PCR; TCRdb stores just in-frame clones and leaves some out. The sample includes hundreds of thousands of clones, around 76% of them seen just once. The sample taken for sequencing was PBMCs. These receptors originate from a man between 40 and 49 years old in good health and CMV-seropositive.

The chain has TRBV19 and TRBJ2-3; TRBD2 matches at 14 bases. The length of the CDR3 is 19 residues. The germline CDR1 and CDR2 sequences are LNHDA and SQIVND (reference sequence). V dropped 0 bases and J dropped 3; count of bases not matched to a gene: 8. CDR3 sequence: CASSIDEEGLAGVTDTQYF. The CDR3 DNA reads TGTGCCAGTAGTATAGACGAGGAGGGACTAGCGGGAGTTACAGATACGCAGTATTTT.

This chain connects TRBV5-6 to TRBJ1-4; 8 bases line up with TRBD1. V shed 4 bases and J 4 bases; nucleotides not matched to a gene: 3. Germline CDR1 reads SGHDT; CDR2 reads YYEEEE. This CDR3 is built from 14 residues. The CDR3 spells CASSRTGFNEKLFF. CDR3 sequence (DNA): TGTGCCAGCAGCCGGACAGGGTTTAATGAAAAACTGTTTTTT.

The chain carries TRBV29-1 and TRBJ1-2, with 10 bases identical to TRBD1. The germline CDR1 and CDR2 sequences are SQVTM and ANQGSEA. Trimming removed 5 bases from V and 0 bases from J; junction bases left unmatched: 3. The CDR3 contains 14 residues. The CDR3 region is CSVLGQGANYGYTF. The CDR3 coding sequence is TGCAGCGTTCTCGGACAGGGGGCTAACTATGGCTACACCTTC.

The chain is built from TRBV10-2 and TRBJ2-1; 8 bases map to TRBD2. The CDR3 runs 15 residues. V trimming: 4 bases; J trimming: 7 bases; junction bases outside the gene matches: 9. CDR1 and CDR2 from the germline V gene are WSHSY and SAAADI. The CDR3 coding sequence is TGCGCCAGCAGTGTGGAAGCGGGAGTATGGAATGAGCAGTTCTTC. It encodes CASSVEAGVWNEQFF.

The gene calls are TRBV5-4 and TRBJ2-7; perhaps TRBD1 as D (7 bases). V lost 3 bases and J lost 7, with 20 bases in between. The CDR3 sequence is 15 residues long. Germline loops: CDR1 SGHNT, CDR2 YYREEE (reference sequence). The CDR3 DNA is TGTGCCAGCAGCTCCGGGACTCAGGGGGGTCAGGAGCAGTACTTC. Its protein product is CASSSGTQGGQEQYF.

The chain joins TRBV6-1 to TRBJ2-7; D is possibly TRBD1 (6 bases). Germline CDR1 reads MNHNS; CDR2 reads SASEGT. CDR3 length equals 13 residues. Trimming took off 2 bases at V and 7 bases at J, with 12 bases between the two ends. The CDR3, as DNA: TGTGCCAGCAGTGAACGGCAGGGGTTGGAGCAGTACGTC. It codes for CASSERQGLEQYV.

This chain uses TRBV14 with TRBJ2-2, with 7 bases that match TRBD2. The V and J ends lost 1 base and 6 bases, in that order; junction bases with no gene match: 5. Germline CDR1 reads SGHDN; CDR2 reads FVKESK. The CDR3 is 15 amino acids. The CDR3 sequence is CASSQGLAGPGELFF. The CDR3 DNA sequence: TGTGCCAGCAGCCAAGGGTTAGCGGGCCCCGGGGAGCTGTTTTTT.

This sequence joins TRBV19 and TRBJ2-5; the D gene is possibly TRBD2 (5 bases). Germline lookup yields CDR1 LNHDA and CDR2 SQIVND (reference sequence). This CDR3 spans 13 amino acids. With 3 bases removed from V and 2 bases from J, the gap between germline ends came to 7 bases. CDR3 in DNA: TGTGCCAGTAGTATTCGACTACAAGAGACCCAGTACTTC. Translated: CASSIRLQETQYF.

This clone came up a few times. The gene calls are TRBV7-2 and TRBJ1-2; 7 bases are shared with TRBD1. V was pared by 1 base and J by 2 bases, with 1 base of the junction left unmatched. Germline CDR1 reads SGHTA; CDR2 reads FQGNSA. The CDR3 runs 14 residues. As DNA, the CDR3 is TGTGCCAGCAGCTTAGGCAGGGGGAACTATGGCTACACCTTC. This encodes CASSLGRGNYGYTF.

The V gene is TRBV5-6, the J gene TRBJ1-1; weak D call: TRBD1 (6 bases). The CDR3 is 16 amino acids. Germline V lookup: CDR1 SGHDT, CDR2 YYEEEE. V dropped 3 bases and J dropped 1 base, with 16 bases sitting between them. CDR3 protein: CASSSQRGRANTEAFF. DNA of the CDR3: TGTGCCAGCAGCTCCCAGCGGGGGCGGGCGAACACTGAAGCTTTCTTT.

The CDR3 sequence: CASSLGTASTDTQYF. The CDR3, as DNA: TGCGCCAGCAGCCTCGGGACAGCTAGCACAGATACGCAGTATTTT. The genes are TRBV4-1 and TRBJ2-3; 7 nucleotides match TRBD1. The CDR3 extends over 15 amino acids. The germline V gene has CDR1 MGHRA and CDR2 YSYEKL. Trimming cost V 4 bases and J 0 bases; bases outside gene matches: 4.

V gene TRBV30 combines with J gene TRBJ1-5; D uncertain. Between the trimmed V and J ends, which lost 2 bases and 2 bases, there was a span of 4 bases. The CDR3 extends over 12 amino acids. The germline gives CDR1 GTSNPN, CDR2 SVGIG (reference sequence). The DNA of the CDR3 is TGTGCCTGGAGTCGCGGCAATCAGCCCCAGCATTTT. Its protein product is CAWSRGNQPQHF.

This clone has a single count. The V call is TRBV6-5, the J call TRBJ1-1, with 9 bases that match TRBD1. The J segment lost 8 bases and the V segment lost 2 bases, leaving 9 bases of the junction unmatched. The germline V gene encodes CDR1 MNHEY and CDR2 SVGAGI. This CDR3 region has 15 residues. CDR3 nucleotide sequence: TGTGCCAGCAGTTACGGTCGGACAGGGGCCTCGGAAGCTTTCTTT. Translation: CASSYGRTGASEAFF.

Turning to this clone: The junction does not match germline at one end; this may be a read error. J is TRBJ2-5 and V is TRBV6-5; possible D gene TRBD1, 5 bases. The CDR3 is 15 amino acids. Per germline, CDR1 MNHEY and CDR2 SVGAGI. As DNA, the CDR3 is TGTGCCAGCAGCACAGGAAGCACCTCTTCAGAGACCCTGTACTTC. Translating it yields CASSTGSTSSETLYF.

This chain uses TRBV6-5 with TRBJ1-1; D is unclear. Trimming shortened V by 2 bases and J by 1 base, and 14 bases separated the two germline ends. This CDR3 is built from 16 residues. Germline V lookup: CDR1 MNHEY, CDR2 SVGAGI. CDR3 region: CASSYNPTGGNTEAFF. The CDR3 DNA reads as TGTGCCAGCAGTTACAATCCGACGGGAGGGAACACTGAAGCTTTCTTT.

The chain is built from TRBV7-2 and TRBJ2-1, with 14 bases aligning to TRBD2. V was pared by 1 base and J by 12 bases, with 5 bases of the junction left unmatched. Germline V gene sequence: CDR1 SGHTA, CDR2 FQGNSA. The CDR3 covers 15 residues. The CDR3 region has the DNA TGTGCCAGCAGCTTAGGACTAGCGGGAGGGTTGGGGCAGTTCTTC. Its translation is CASSLGLAGGLGQFF.

The chain couples TRBV9 to TRBJ2-1; maybe TRBD1 (5 bases). The germline V gene has CDR1 SGDLS and CDR2 YYNGEE. This CDR3 is built from 14 residues. Trimming shortened V by 3 bases and J by 4 bases, and 11 bases separated the two germline ends. This CDR3 reads CASSEQGIYNEQFF. The CDR3 DNA is TGTGCCAGCAGCGAGCAGGGTATTTACAATGAGCAGTTCTTC.

CDR3: CASSRLAAASYEQYF. CDR3 DNA: TGTGCCAGCTCCCGACTAGCGGCGGCCTCCTACGAGCAGTACTTC. The chain combines TRBV6-4 with TRBJ2-7; 9 bases agree with TRBD2. Per germline, CDR1 MRHNA and CDR2 SNTAGT. The CDR3 is 15 residues long. The trim removed 8 bases at V and 0 bases at J, leaving 8 bases unmatched.

The chain is built from TRBV29-1 and TRBJ2-2, with 7 bases lining up with TRBD1. J gave up 4 bases and V 7 bases, and 21 bases lay outside the gene matches. CDR3 length equals 18 residues. The germline V gene encodes CDR1 SQVTM and CDR2 ANQGSEA. The CDR3 region has the DNA TGCAGCGCGGAAATCCGGGACAGAAGACCCCGGGGCACCGGGGAGCTGTTTTTT. Its translation is CSAEIRDRRPRGTGELFF.

The rearrangement links TRBV19 to TRBJ2-7, with TRBD2 as a possible D gene (7 bases). V was clipped by 4 bases and J by 1 base, with 11 bases between them. The CDR3 runs 14 residues. Germline CDR1 LNHDA, CDR2 SQIVND (reference sequence). The CDR3 sequence is CASSTSGTSYEQYF. The CDR3 DNA reads TGTGCCAGTAGTACCAGCGGGACATCCTACGAGCAGTACTTC.

The chain uses TRBV10-2 and TRBJ2-3, with 11 bases matching TRBD2. After removal of 4 bases from V and 6 bases from J, the junction contained 9 bases not matched to a gene. CDR3 length: 16 residues. Germline V CDR1 and CDR2: WSHSY, SAAADI. CDR3 amino acids: CASSGSLAGVVDTQYF. The CDR3 DNA sequence: TGCGCCAGCAGTGGGTCACTAGCGGGAGTAGTGGATACGCAGTATTTT.

This clone was detected only once. The chain is built from TRBV6-5 and TRBJ2-1; TRBD2 matches at 9 bases. Losses at the gene ends were 4 bases for V and 1 base for J; bases not matched to a gene: 2. This CDR3 is 15 amino acids long. Germline V gene data show CDR1 as MNHEY and CDR2 as SVGAGI. CDR3 DNA sequence: TGTGCCAGCAGTTGGACTAGCGCATCCTACAATGAGCAGTTCTTC. Translating gives CASSWTSASYNEQFF.